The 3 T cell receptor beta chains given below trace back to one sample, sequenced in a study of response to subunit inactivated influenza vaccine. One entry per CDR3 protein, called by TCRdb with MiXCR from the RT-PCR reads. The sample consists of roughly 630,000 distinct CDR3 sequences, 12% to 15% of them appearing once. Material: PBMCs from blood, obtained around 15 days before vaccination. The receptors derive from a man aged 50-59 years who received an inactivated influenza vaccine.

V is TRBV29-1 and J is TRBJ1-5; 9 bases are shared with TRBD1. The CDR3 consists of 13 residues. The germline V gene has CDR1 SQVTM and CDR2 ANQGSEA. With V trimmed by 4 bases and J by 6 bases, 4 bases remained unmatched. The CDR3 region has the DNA TGCAGCGTTGGAGGGACAGGGACTCAGCCCCAGCATTTT. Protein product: CSVGGTGTQPQHF.

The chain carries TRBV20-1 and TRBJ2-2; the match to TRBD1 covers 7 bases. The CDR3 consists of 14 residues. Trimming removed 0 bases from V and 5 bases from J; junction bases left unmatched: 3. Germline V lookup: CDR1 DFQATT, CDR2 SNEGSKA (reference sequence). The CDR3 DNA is TGCAGTGCTAGAGAACCGACAGGGACCGGGGAGCTGTTTTTT. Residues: CSAREPTGTGELFF.

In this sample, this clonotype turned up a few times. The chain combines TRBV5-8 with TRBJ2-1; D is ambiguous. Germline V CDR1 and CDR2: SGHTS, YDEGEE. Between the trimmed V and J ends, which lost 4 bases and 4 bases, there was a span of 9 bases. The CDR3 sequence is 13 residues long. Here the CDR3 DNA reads TGTGCCAGCAGCCAACGAATTTACAATGAGCAGTTCTTC. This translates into CASSQRIYNEQFF.